Here is one T cell receptor (beta chain) with its context. Source study methods: By means of reference gene primer amplification, nucleated cell counts were estimated. The assay was immunoSEQ multiplex PCR, and TCRdb's table has in-frame clones only and misses some. The D gene and trimming were derived from the DNA, and the V and J assignments and clone size from that table. The table shows approximately 140,000 clones, with 86% occurring only once. The record originates from a study of blood T cell repertoires in COVID-19. About the research overall: Some COVID-19 samples were acute and others convalescent; all came from the United States, Italy and Spain. PBMCs, B-cell-depleted T cells, or T cells were the source of the cDNA or gDNA that made up the material.

Germline CDR1 SGHDN, CDR2 FVKESK. The CDR3 consists of 14 residues. V lost 4 bases to trimming and J lost 6 bases; unmatched junction nucleotides: 3. The receptor's source is a man between 65 and 85 years old with acute or convalescent COVID-19. The source material was peripheral blood. V is TRBV14 and J is TRBJ1-6, with 7 bases that match TRBD1. CDR3 sequence (DNA): TGTGCCAGCAGCCCAGGGACAGCTAATTCACCCCTCCACTTT. Its protein product is CASSPGTANSPLHF.